This T cell receptor (beta chain) was captured by sequencing in a study of shared clonotypes between healthy human individuals. Notes on the study in general: Non-shared clonotypes had lower generation probabilities than clonotypes shared by all four sorted-subset donors.

V shed 0 bases and J shed 1 base, with 9 bases lying between them. Germline CDR1 reads LNHNV; CDR2 reads YYDKDF (reference sequence). CDR3 length: 16 amino acids. Naive CD8 populations comprised CD45RO-negative cells positively selected for CCR7, excluding terminally differentiated effector memory CD45RA+ cells. Profiling relied on immunoSEQ multiplex PCR, and the TCRdb table lists in-frame clones only, not all of them. Among more than 600,000 clones listed, 92% were seen once. With respect to this clone: Its antigen is still unknown.

The chain carries TRBV15 and TRBJ1-4; D is unresolved. This TCR came from a young man in good health. Sample: naive CD8+ T cells sorted from blood. DNA for the CDR3: TGTGCCACCAGCAGAGATCTAGCTTTAACTAATGAAAAACTGTTTTTT. It yields the protein CATSRDLALTNEKLFF.